A selection of T cell receptor beta chains follows, all from one sample in a study of cytomegalovirus exposure and HLA in healthy donors. This table comes from immunoSEQ multiplex PCR, and its TCRdb copy is limited to in-frame clones, with some not included. The repertoire consists of some 150,000 clones, with approximately 87% occurring once and the leading ten covering 4.5% to 6.5%. The sequenced material came from PBMCs. Every receptor here comes from a woman aged 25 to 39 in good health and CMV-seronegative. Both conserved end residues are part of each CDR3. Each record gives: J gene, D gene, V gene, clone size, CDR3 protein, CDR3 DNA. A D gene is named only where the DNA matches it firmly. Only part of the rows carry a size: once, few, many, or a class if the clone is expanded.

TRBJ1-5,-,TRBV2,-,CASSEVESNQPQHF,TGTGCCAGCAGTGAAGTAGAAAGCAATCAGCCCCAGCATTTT
TRBJ1-5,-,TRBV28,-,CASSLGWVSWNNQPQHF,TGTGCCAGCAGTCTAGGTTGGGTTTCTTGGAACAATCAGCCCCAGCATTTT
TRBJ2-7,TRBD1,TRBV19,-,CASSMDRGYEQYF,TGTGCCAGTAGTATGGACAGGGGGTACGAGCAGTACTTC
TRBJ2-7,-,TRBV28,-,CASSPFPTLLSGPYEQYF,TGTGCCAGCAGTCCCTTCCCTACTCTACTGTCCGGTCCTTACGAGCAGTACTTC
TRBJ2-3,TRBD1,TRBV7-3,-,CASSSTGGGDTQYF,TGTGCCAGCAGCTCCACAGGGGGCGGAGATACGCAGTATTTT
TRBJ1-6,-,TRBV4-1,-,CASSHGKTGNYNSPLHF,TGCGCCAGCAGCCACGGCAAAACAGGGAACTATAATTCACCCCTCCACTTT
TRBJ2-7,-,TRBV28,-,CASSPVYYEQYF,TGTGCCAGCAGTCCTGTTTACTACGAGCAGTACTTC
TRBJ2-7,TRBD1,TRBV7-9,-,CASSRTGDEQYF,TGTGCCAGCAGCCGGACAGGGGACGAGCAGTACTTC
TRBJ2-7,TRBD1,TRBV28,-,CASSFQTGGEQYF,TGTGCCAGCAGTTTCCAAACAGGGGGAGAGCAGTACTTC
TRBJ1-2,-,TRBV28,once,CASRRGGVDYGYTF,TGTGCCAGCAGACGAGGGGGGGTGGACTATGGCTACACCTTC
TRBJ1-5,-,TRBV6-6,-,CASRTDRLIDQPQHF,TGTGCCAGCAGAACTGACAGGCTAATCGATCAGCCCCAGCATTTT
TRBJ1-1,-,TRBV28,-,CASRLTLGGAFF,TGTGCCAGCAGGCTGACACTAGGCGGAGCTTTCTTT
TRBJ2-1,TRBD1,TRBV11-1,-,CASSLESRGPIDNEQFF,TGTGCCAGCAGCTTAGAAAGCAGGGGGCCGATTGACAATGAGCAGTTCTTC
TRBJ2-3,TRBD2,TRBV4-2,-,CASSQGLRLAEGLSLGTDTQYF,TGTGCCAGCAGCCAAGGCTTGAGACTAGCGGAGGGCCTCAGTTTAGGAACAGATACGCAGTATTTT
TRBJ2-5,-,TRBV5-4,-,CASSQDRGETQYF,TGTGCCAGCAGCCAGGACAGAGGAGAGACCCAGTACTTC
TRBJ2-1,TRBD1,TRBV9,-,CASSVRTGGYNEQFF,TGTGCCAGCAGCGTAAGGACAGGGGGCTACAATGAGCAGTTCTTC
TRBJ1-1,-,TRBV30,-,CAWMWGLNTEAFF,TGTGCCTGGATGTGGGGGCTGAACACTGAAGCTTTCTTT